Listed below are T cell receptor beta chains from one sample, sequenced in a study of immune evolution from preneoplasia to lung adenocarcinoma. Sequencing was performed with immunoSEQ multiplex PCR; in TCRdb, only in-frame clones are kept and a portion is missing. The profile covers some 9,500 clones, with more than 75% appearing a single time and around 12% taken by the ten largest. The material sequenced was FFPE lung adenocarcinoma in situ tissue. These receptors all come from a person aged 80 or over with lung adenocarcinoma. CDR3s leave out the opening cysteine and the closing phenylalanine or tryptophan. The order of the fields is J gene, V gene, CDR3 protein.

j_gene: TRBJ2-3; v_gene: TRBV27; CDR3aa: ASSESDTQY
j_gene: TRBJ2-1; v_gene: TRBV19; CDR3aa: ASSIRQASNEQF
j_gene: TRBJ2-1; v_gene: TRBV10-3; CDR3aa: ATNEEGQGTGEQF
j_gene: TRBJ2-2; v_gene: TRBV6-5; CDR3aa: ASKLAGISGELF
j_gene: TRBJ1-6; v_gene: TRBV2; CDR3aa: ASSGDRGQGSPLH
j_gene: TRBJ1-2; v_gene: TRBV20-1; CDR3aa: SASRAGGYT
j_gene: TRBJ2-1; v_gene: TRBV5-6; CDR3aa: ASSWDRDTQQF
j_gene: TRBJ2-2; v_gene: TRBV4-2; CDR3aa: ASSQGAGAVGELF
j_gene: TRBJ2-2; v_gene: TRBV10-3; CDR3aa: ATGQGNTGELF
j_gene: TRBJ1-1; v_gene: TRBV19; CDR3aa: ASSSRINMNTEAF
j_gene: TRBJ2-1; v_gene: TRBV7-3; CDR3aa: ASSPTSGAYNEQF
j_gene: TRBJ1-2; v_gene: TRBV4-3; CDR3aa: ASSDNGLGYT
j_gene: TRBJ2-1; v_gene: TRBV19; CDR3aa: ASSIKAANEQF
j_gene: TRBJ2-1; v_gene: TRBV10-3; CDR3aa: AVRDSLHNEQF
j_gene: TRBJ1-3; v_gene: TRBV30; CDR3aa: AWSPQGGVNTIY
j_gene: TRBJ1-1; v_gene: TRBV27; CDR3aa: ASATTANTEAF
j_gene: TRBJ2-7; v_gene: TRBV7-9; CDR3aa: ASSPGGGENEQY
j_gene: TRBJ2-3; v_gene: TRBV11-3; CDR3aa: ASSGVGTSADTQY
j_gene: TRBJ2-1; v_gene: TRBV6-5; CDR3aa: ASSYSAVGRYNEQF
j_gene: TRBJ2-1; v_gene: TRBV4-1; CDR3aa: ASSQDNYNEQF
j_gene: TRBJ1-2; v_gene: TRBV27; CDR3aa: ASSFLPSDDGYT
j_gene: TRBJ1-5; v_gene: TRBV16; CDR3aa: ASSQSQTLGQPQH